Listed here are 10 T cell receptor beta chains from one sample, sequenced in a study of cytomegalovirus exposure and HLA in healthy donors. Data came from immunoSEQ multiplex PCR; TCRdb stores just in-frame clones and leaves some out. The data hold approximately 70,000 clones, with roughly 94% observed a single time. Sequencing was done on a sample of PBMCs. These receptors were collected from a woman in her late teens or twenties in good health and CMV-seronegative.

The chain couples TRBV19 to TRBJ2-1; 7 bases are a match to TRBD1. The CDR3 has 14 residues. V dropped 9 bases and J dropped 12; count of bases not matched to a gene: 17. Germline V gives CDR1 LNHDA, CDR2 SQIVND (reference sequence). CDR3: CASEDPPRQGRQFF. CDR3 DNA sequence: TGTGCCAGCGAGGACCCTCCTCGACAGGGCAGGCAGTTCTTC.

J is TRBJ1-2 and V is TRBV7-6; 7 nucleotides agree with TRBD1. The CDR3 has 18 amino acids. V trimming: 1 base; J trimming: 1 base; junction bases outside the gene matches: 12. In germline, CDR1 is SGHVS, CDR2 FNYEAQ. CDR3 region: CASSLETGEHQRNYGYTF. Here the CDR3 DNA reads TGTGCCAGCAGCTTAGAAACAGGGGAGCATCAGCGTAACTATGGCTACACCTTC.

The chain carries TRBV11-2 and TRBJ2-2, with 8 positions matching TRBD2. The CDR3 has 16 amino acids. Trimming at V came to 5 bases and at J to 6 bases, leaving 11 bases not matched to a gene. From germline, CDR1 is SGHAT and CDR2 FQNNGV. CDR3 coding DNA: TGTGCCAGCAGCCGCCGGGGGGGAGGGGATCCCGGGGAGCTGTTTTTT. Translated, it gives CASSRRGGGDPGELFF.

The rearrangement joins TRBV10-1 to TRBJ1-1, with 10 bases aligning to TRBD1. The V and J ends lost 4 bases and 3 bases, in that order; junction bases with no gene match: 8. The CDR3 covers 16 residues. Per germline, CDR1 WNHNN and CDR2 SYGVQD (reference sequence). The CDR3 DNA sequence: TGCGCCAGCAGTGTAGGACAGGGGGTTAGGTACACTGAAGCTTTCTTT. Protein: CASSVGQGVRYTEAFF.

This clone came up once. The chain recombines TRBV6-4 with TRBJ2-2; TRBD2 aligns across 9 bases. The CDR3 loop spans 16 amino acids. In germline, CDR1 is MRHNA, CDR2 SNTAGT. With V trimmed by 6 bases and J by 4 bases, 9 bases remained unmatched. CDR3 residues: CASRGQGLAGTGELFF. The DNA of the CDR3 is TGTGCCAGCAGAGGGCAGGGACTAGCAGGCACCGGGGAGCTGTTTTTT.

The chain joins TRBV18 to TRBJ2-5, with D uncertain. This CDR3 has 15 amino acids. Germline-derived CDR1 and CDR2 are KGHSH and LQKENI. V was clipped by 3 bases and J by 3 bases, with 14 bases between them. CDR3: CASSPRPAAEETQYF. CDR3 sequence (DNA): TGTGCCAGCTCACCGAGACCCGCGGCGGAAGAGACCCAGTACTTC.

The chain joins TRBV11-1 to TRBJ1-6; 9 nucleotides line up with TRBD1. The CDR3 is 15 amino acids. The germline CDR1 and CDR2 sequences are SGHAT and FQDESV (reference sequence). J gave up 8 bases and V 6 bases, and 8 bases lay outside the gene matches. CDR3 DNA: TGTGCCAGCAGAAGTAGACAGGGGGGTGATTCACCCCTCCACTTT. Protein: CASRSRQGGDSPLHF.

V usage is TRBV19 and J usage is TRBJ2-3, with 7 bases that match TRBD1. CDR3 length: 14 residues. Germline V lookup: CDR1 LNHDA, CDR2 SQIVND (reference sequence). Trimming took 7 bases from V and 0 from J; bases not matched to a gene: 4. The CDR3 protein is CASMGQISTDTQYF. The CDR3 coding sequence is TGTGCCAGTATGGGACAGATTAGCACAGATACGCAGTATTTT.

This clone has more than one count but fewer than ten. The chain employs TRBV6-4 and TRBJ2-3, with 11 positions matching TRBD2. From germline, CDR1 is MRHNA and CDR2 SNTAGT. With 6 bases clipped from V and 2 bases from J, the junction kept 7 bases outside the gene matches. This CDR3 contains 16 residues. The CDR3 region is CASSVGLADTTDTQYF. The DNA of the CDR3 is TGTGCCAGCAGCGTGGGACTAGCGGATACCACAGATACGCAGTATTTT.

The J gene is TRBJ2-1, the V gene TRBV19; D call uncertain. This CDR3 contains 15 residues. The V and J ends lost 3 bases and 0 bases respectively, with 9 bases between them. Germline V gene sequence: CDR1 LNHDA, CDR2 SQIVND (reference sequence). DNA for the CDR3: TGTGCCAGTAGTATGGGCTCAAGCTCCTACAATGAGCAGTTCTTC. Translating it yields CASSMGSSSYNEQFF. The whole variable domain, filled in from reference TRBV19 and TRBJ2-1, reads DGGITQSPKYLFRKEGQNVTLSCEQNLNHDAMYWYRQDPGQGLRLIYYSQIVNDFQKGDIAEGYSVSREKKESFPLTVTSAQKNPTAFYLCASSMGSSSYNEQFFGPGTRLTVL.